This T cell receptor beta chain derives from a study of T cells in Graves' hyperthyroidism and ophthalmopathy. There were TCR beta CDR3 regions amplified from RNA transcripts. When the TCR CDR3 underwent first-round RT-PCR, the HTBI primer set was used. MiXCR was run by TCRdb on the multiplex PCR reads, yielding one entry per CDR3 protein. The data contain nearly 750,000 distinct CDR3 sequences, under 45% of them singletons. The CDR3 sequence is 14 residues long. V was cut by 3 bases and J by 0 bases, with 12 bases left in between. Germline V gene lookup returns CDR1 DFQATT and CDR2 SNEGSKA (reference sequence).

The clonotype was recovered from a woman between 40 and 50 years old with Graves' hyperthyroidism. The specimen was blood. The V gene is TRBV20-1, the J gene TRBJ2-7, with D possibly TRBD1 on 6 matching bases. The CDR3 nucleotides read TGCAGTGCTAGGGATGACAGGAGCTCCTACGAGCAGTACTTC. Amino acid sequence: CSARDDRSSYEQYF.